The 5 T cell receptor beta chains given below trace back to one sample, sequenced in a study of shared clonotypes between healthy human individuals. Using immunoSEQ multiplex PCR, the repertoire was profiled, and TCRdb retains in-frame clones only, with some absent. The sample includes approximately 940,000 clones, 70% to 85% seen only once; the top ten take approximately 1.5%. The sequencing sample was made of memory CD4+ T cells sorted from blood. Subset denoted: CD45RA-negative fraction. The receptors here all came from a man aged 18 to 30 in good health.

The chain combines TRBV4-1 with TRBJ2-3; D unresolved. CDR1 MGHRA and CDR2 YSYEKL come from the germline V gene. The V gene lost 5 bases and the J gene lost 6 bases, with 9 bases spanning the gap. The CDR3 sequence is 12 residues long. CDR3 loop: CASSNPVDTQYF. The CDR3 coding sequence is TGCGCCAGCAGCAATCCGGTGGATACGCAGTATTTT.

The chain joins TRBV27 to TRBJ2-4; 9 bases fit TRBD1. The CDR3 is made up of 16 amino acids. Germline V CDR1 and CDR2: MNHEY, SMNVEV (reference sequence). Germline trimming cut 7 bases from V and 2 bases from J; bases unmatched to any gene: 9. The CDR3 nucleotides read TGTGCCAGCACTTCAGGGGGGACAGGGACCAAAAACATTCAGTACTTC. Translated: CASTSGGTGTKNIQYF.

The chain uses TRBV6-1 and TRBJ2-1; 7 nucleotides agree with TRBD2. CDR3 length: 16 amino acids. V lost 2 bases and J lost 10; bases outside the gene matches: 14. Germline-derived CDR1 and CDR2 are MNHNS and SASEGT. The DNA for the CDR3 is TGTGCCAGCAGTGAACCGGCCATTGGGGGGGGTAGGGAGCAGTTCTTC. Amino acid sequence: CASSEPAIGGGREQFF.

The rearrangement links TRBV9 to TRBJ2-2, with TRBD2 matching 10 bases. Trimming cost V 4 bases and J 4 bases; bases outside gene matches: 4. Germline V gene data show CDR1 as SGDLS and CDR2 as YYNGEE. This CDR3 region has 15 residues. As DNA, the CDR3 is TGTGCCAGCAGCCTAAGCGGGAGGGCCACCGGGGAGCTGTTTTTT. Translating it yields CASSLSGRATGELFF. The whole variable domain, filled in from reference TRBV9 and TRBJ2-2, reads DSGVTQTPKHLITATGQRVTLRCSPRSGDLSVYWYQQSLDQGLQFLIQYYNGEERAKGNILERFSAQQFPDLHSELNLSSLELGDSALYFCASSLSGRATGELFFGEGSRLTVL.

The rearrangement links TRBV14 to TRBJ1-2; unclear D gene. The CDR3 has 14 amino acids. V dropped 0 bases and J dropped 1 base, with 6 bases sitting between them. The germline V gene encodes CDR1 SGHDN and CDR2 FVKESK. The CDR3 nucleotides are TGTGCCAGCAGCCAAGATGGTTTTAACTATGGCTACACCTTC. As protein: CASSQDGFNYGYTF. Together with reference TRBV14 and TRBJ1-2, the CDR3 gives the full variable domain: EAGVTQFPSHSVIEKGQTVTLRCDPISGHDNLYWYRRVMGKEIKFLLHFVKESKQDESGMPNNRFLAERTGGTYSTLKVQPAELEDSGVYFCASSQDGFNYGYTFGSGTRLTVV.